This T cell receptor (beta chain) was obtained from a study of T cell responses to AZD1222 COVID-19 vaccine. The table came from immunoSEQ multiplex PCR; TCRdb's copy has only in-frame clones and leaves some out. The sample lists 77,000 or so clones, about 90% occurring once. V shed 2 bases and J shed 5 bases, with 18 bases lying between them. The CDR3 totals 16 residues. Germline lookup yields CDR1 LNHDA and CDR2 SQIVND (reference sequence). The origin of this receptor is an adult in good health. The rearrangement links TRBV19 to TRBJ1-2; possible D gene TRBD1, 6 bases. Material: peripheral blood, obtained on day 0 of MenACWY control vaccination. CDR3 loop: CASSISGADGGYGYTF. The CDR3 nucleotides are TGTGCCAGTAGTATATCGGGGGCGGATGGGGGATATGGCTACACCTTC.